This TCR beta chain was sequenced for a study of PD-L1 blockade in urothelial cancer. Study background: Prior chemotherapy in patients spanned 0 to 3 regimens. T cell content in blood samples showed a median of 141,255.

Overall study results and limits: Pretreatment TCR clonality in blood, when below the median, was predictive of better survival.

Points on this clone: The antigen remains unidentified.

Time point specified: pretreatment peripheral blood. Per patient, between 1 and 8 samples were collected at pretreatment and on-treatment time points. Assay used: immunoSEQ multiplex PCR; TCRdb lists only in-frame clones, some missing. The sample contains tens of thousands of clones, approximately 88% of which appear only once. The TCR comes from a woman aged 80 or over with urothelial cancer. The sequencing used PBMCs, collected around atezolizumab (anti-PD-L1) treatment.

CDR3 sequence reads: CASSQPPGTGEYEQYF. CDR3 coding DNA: TGTGCCAGCAGCCAACCCCCCGGGACAGGGGAGTACGAGCAGTACTTC. The rearrangement links TRBV4-2 to TRBJ2-7, with 10 bases fitting TRBD1. This CDR3 has 16 amino acids. The ends lost 2 bases at V and 4 bases at J; junction bases unmatched: 8. The germline V gene has CDR1 LGHNA and CDR2 YNFKEQ.